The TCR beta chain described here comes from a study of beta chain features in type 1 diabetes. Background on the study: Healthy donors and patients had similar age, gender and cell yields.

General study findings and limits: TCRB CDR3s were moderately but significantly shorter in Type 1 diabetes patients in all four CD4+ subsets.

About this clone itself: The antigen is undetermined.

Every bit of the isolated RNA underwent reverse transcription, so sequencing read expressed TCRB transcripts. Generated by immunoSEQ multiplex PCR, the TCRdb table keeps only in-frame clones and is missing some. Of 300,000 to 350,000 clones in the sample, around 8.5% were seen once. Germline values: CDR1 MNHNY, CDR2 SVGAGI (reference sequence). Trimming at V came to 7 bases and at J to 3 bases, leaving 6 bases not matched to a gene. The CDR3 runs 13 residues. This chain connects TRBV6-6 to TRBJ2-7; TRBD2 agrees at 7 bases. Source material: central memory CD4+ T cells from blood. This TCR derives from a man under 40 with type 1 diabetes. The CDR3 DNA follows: TGTGCCAGCACACGGGGGGTGAGCTACGAGCAGTACTTC. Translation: CASTRGVSYEQYF.